Listed below are T cell receptor beta chains from one sample, sequenced in a study of radiotherapy plus CTLA-4 blockade in lung cancer. The method was immunoSEQ multiplex PCR; TCRdb's version includes in-frame clones alone and lacks a portion of them. The sample holds approximately 47,000 clones, 82% seen once. This specimen was peripheral blood, taken from a patient treated with radiotherapy plus ipilimumab. The receptors were gathered from a human donor with non-small cell lung cancer who had stable disease on radiotherapy plus ipilimumab. The CDR3 runs from the conserved cysteine through the conserved F or W. The D gene is left open where the match is weak. Not all rows give a size; the values are once, few, many and, for expanded clones, a class.

>TRBJ2-5|NA|TRBD1|TRBV7-2
CASSLVGQGAREQYF
TGTGCCAGCAGCTTAGTAGGACAGGGGGCTCGGGAGCAGTACTTC
>TRBJ2-7|NA|NA|TRBV5-6
CASSMGPREQYF
TGTGCCAGCAGCATGGGGCCACGCGAGCAGTACTTC
>TRBJ2-1|once|NA|TRBV21-1
CASSKGRQGSRNEQFF
TGTGCCAGCAGCAAAGGACGACAGGGGAGTAGGAATGAGCAGTTCTTC
>TRBJ2-7|NA|TRBD1|TRBV9
CASSTRDREAEQYF
TGTGCCAGCAGCACTCGGGACAGGGAGGCCGAGCAGTACTTC
>TRBJ1-2|NA|TRBD1|TRBV2
CASSAYRGANYGYTF
TGTGCCAGCAGTGCCTACAGGGGTGCGAACTATGGCTACACCTTC
>TRBJ1-1|few|TRBD1|TRBV10-3
CAISGTGTEAFF
TGTGCCATCAGTGGGACAGGCACTGAAGCTTTCTTT
>TRBJ2-7|NA|NA|TRBV6-5
CASSYSRGLNEQYF
TGTGCCAGCAGTTACTCAAGAGGGCTAAACGAGCAGTACTTC
>TRBJ1-2|few|TRBD1|TRBV15
CATSSWDRGSYGYTF
TGTGCCACCAGCAGCTGGGACAGGGGGAGTTATGGCTACACCTTC
>TRBJ1-1|NA|TRBD1|TRBV7-9
CASSFYRGGDTEAFF
TGTGCCAGCAGCTTCTACAGGGGGGGTGACACTGAAGCTTTCTTT
>TRBJ1-5|NA|NA|TRBV19
CATNVGPAGQPQHF
TGTGCCACCAATGTGGGTCCAGCGGGCCAGCCCCAGCATTTT
>TRBJ1-5|once|TRBD1|TRBV9
CASSEQGNQPQHF
TGTGCCAGCAGCGAACAGGGGAATCAGCCCCAGCATTTT
>TRBJ2-2|NA|NA|TRBV27
CASSLNREPGWLFF
TGTGCCAGCAGCTTAAACAGGGAGCCTGGATGGCTGTTTTTT
>TRBJ2-7|NA|TRBD2|TRBV13
CASSLGGGAEQYF
TGTGCCAGCAGCTTAGGGGGAGGGGCCGAGCAGTACTTC
>TRBJ2-5|once|NA|TRBV7-8
CASSFSDSLGGETQYF
TGTGCCAGCAGCTTTTCAGACAGTCTAGGGGGAGAGACCCAGTACTTC
>TRBJ2-7|NA|NA|TRBV6-6
CASSYTIQAYEQYF
TGTGCCAGCAGTTACACAATCCAGGCCTACGAGCAGTACTTC
>TRBJ2-3|NA|NA|TRBV28
CASIPWSGWGTDTQYF
TGTGCCAGCATCCCGTGGTCCGGGTGGGGCACAGATACGCAGTATTTT
>TRBJ2-3|NA|NA|TRBV4-3
CASSQDRAGGADTQYF
TGCGCCAGCAGCCAAGATAGGGCGGGCGGGGCAGATACGCAGTATTTT
>TRBJ2-1|NA|NA|TRBV9
CASSDSSVNEQFF
TGTGCCAGCAGCGATTCTAGCGTGAATGAGCAGTTCTTC
>TRBJ1-4|NA|NA|TRBV25-1
CASSANEKLFF
TGTGCCAGCAGTGCGAATGAAAAACTGTTTTTT
>TRBJ2-1|NA|NA|TRBV27
CASRRAGQQNYNEQFF
TGTGCCAGCAGACGGGCGGGACAGCAAAACTACAATGAGCAGTTCTTC
>TRBJ1-6|NA|TRBD1|TRBV5-1
CASSLKGQGASPLHF
TGCGCCAGCAGCTTGAAAGGACAGGGGGCTTCACCCCTCCACTTT
>TRBJ2-7|NA|NA|TRBV4-3
CASSQDRGHEQYF
TGCGCCAGCAGCCAAGATAGGGGCCACGAGCAGTACTTC
>TRBJ2-7|NA|TRBD2|TRBV10-2
CASSFYASGYEQYF
TGCGCCAGCAGTTTTTACGCTAGCGGTTACGAGCAGTACTTC
>TRBJ1-1|few|TRBD1|TRBV6-5
CASSLDRGATFF
TGTGCCAGCAGCCTAGACAGGGGTGCAACTTTCTTT
>TRBJ2-7|NA|NA|TRBV18
CASSPMDLGRYEQYF
TGTGCCAGCTCACCGATGGACCTGGGGAGGTACGAGCAGTACTTC
>TRBJ2-1|NA|TRBD2|TRBV19
CASSPGGASYNEQFF
TGTGCCAGTAGCCCCGGGGGGGCCTCCTACAATGAGCAGTTCTTC
>TRBJ2-4|NA|NA|TRBV13
CASSSPSRNIQYF
TGTGCCAGCAGCTCCCCGTCGCGCAACATTCAGTACTTC
>TRBJ1-2|NA|TRBD1|TRBV4-2
CASSQDRGLNYGYTF
TGTGCCAGCAGCCAAGACAGGGGGCTCAACTATGGCTACACCTTC
>TRBJ2-2|NA|NA|TRBV7-8
CASSLRVGGELFF
TGTGCCAGCAGCCTACGGGTAGGAGGGGAGCTGTTTTTT